The 21 T cell receptor beta chains below come from one sample, sequenced in a study of cytomegalovirus exposure and HLA in healthy donors. Both 60 Vbeta primers and 13 Jbeta primers went into the PCR. Sequencing was performed with immunoSEQ multiplex PCR; in TCRdb, only in-frame clones are kept and a portion is missing. The repertoire holds 180,000 or so clones, with around 78% as singletons. The specimen was PBMCs. These receptors originate from a man between 18 and 29 years old in good health and CMV-seronegative.

The chain links TRBV2 to TRBJ2-1; TRBD2 aligns across 9 bases. The CDR3 extends over 15 amino acids. In germline, CDR1 is SNHLY, CDR2 FYNNEI. J gave up 2 bases and V 8 bases, and 7 bases lay outside the gene matches. The CDR3 nucleotides are TGTGCCAGCGTAGCAGCGGGGGGTGCCTACAATGAGCAGTTCTTC. It codes for CASVAAGGAYNEQFF.

This chain connects TRBV10-1 to TRBJ2-2; D is possibly TRBD2 (6 bases). The CDR3 spans 14 residues. Germline CDR1 and CDR2: WNHNN and SYGVQD (reference sequence). The ends were cut back, 6 bases at V and 3 bases at J, with 11 bases in the middle. In DNA form, the CDR3 reads TGCGCCAGCAGGCGGGACTTCTACACCGGGGAGCTGTTTTTT. It codes for CASRRDFYTGELFF.

The CDR3 DNA reads TGTGCCAGTAGTGGCGGGACTAGCGGTCGCACAGATACGCAGTATTTT. The encoded protein is CASSGGTSGRTDTQYF. J is TRBJ2-3 and V is TRBV19; 11 nucleotides agree with TRBD2. The CDR3 extends over 16 amino acids. Germline V lookup: CDR1 LNHDA, CDR2 SQIVND (reference sequence). J gave up 1 base and V 5 bases, and 5 bases lay outside the gene matches.

CDR3 DNA sequence: TGTGCCAGCACCGACAGACCCTACGAGCAGTACTTC. Residues: CASTDRPYEQYF. The chain employs TRBV6-1 and TRBJ2-7, with a tentative D call TRBD1 (5 bases). CDR3 length equals 12 residues. The ends were cut back, 7 bases at V and 2 bases at J, with 9 bases in the middle. Germline V gene sequence: CDR1 MNHNS, CDR2 SASEGT.

This clone came up a few times. V and J are TRBV30 and TRBJ1-2; no clear D gene. Trimming cost V 0 bases and J 4 bases, with 15 bases left between them. The CDR3 is 15 residues long. CDR1 is GTSNPN and CDR2 is SVGIG in the germline V gene (reference sequence). In nucleotides, the CDR3 is TGTGCCTGGAGTGTACCGCGGCATAATCCCTATGGCTACACCTTC. It codes for CAWSVPRHNPYGYTF.

The J gene is TRBJ1-4, the V gene TRBV28; 9 nucleotides match TRBD1. V was pared by 2 bases and J by 5 bases, with 6 bases of the junction left unmatched. The length of the CDR3 is 16 residues. From germline, CDR1 is MDHEN and CDR2 SYDVKM. This CDR3 reads CASSLGGQGSNEKLFF. Here the CDR3 DNA reads TGTGCCAGCAGTTTAGGCGGACAGGGGTCCAATGAAAAACTGTTTTTT.

The rearrangement uses TRBV29-1 and TRBJ1-5; TRBD1 might be the D (5 bases). This CDR3 comprises 14 residues. The germline gives CDR1 SQVTM, CDR2 ANQGSEA. V shed 6 bases and J shed 4 bases, with 16 bases lying between them. The CDR3 region has the DNA TGCAGCGTGGCGGGCGGGGCGGGTAATCAGCCCCAGCATTTT. It specifies CSVAGGAGNQPQHF.

V gene TRBV28 combines with J gene TRBJ1-1, with D possibly TRBD1 on 6 matching bases. V was cut by 3 bases and J by 3 bases, with 14 bases left in between. CDR1 is MDHEN and CDR2 is SYDVKM in the germline V gene. The CDR3 contains 15 residues. The CDR3 coding sequence is TGTGCCAGCAGTTTTATTTCAGGGGCGGACACTGAAGCTTTCTTT. Translating it yields CASSFISGADTEAFF. Supplemented by reference TRBV28 and TRBJ1-1, the full variable domain reads DVKVTQSSRYLVKRTGEKVFLECVQDMDHENMFWYRQDPGLGLRLIYFSYDVKMKEKGDIPEGYSVSREKKERFSLILESASTNQTSMYLCASSFISGADTEAFFGQGTRLTVV.

This chain links TRBV29-1 with TRBJ2-2; possible D gene TRBD1, 6 bases. Germline loops: CDR1 SQVTM, CDR2 ANQGSEA. Trimming shortened V by 5 bases and J by 0 bases, and 10 bases separated the two germline ends. The CDR3 contains 14 residues. The CDR3 region has the DNA TGCAGCGTTACTACAGGGACGAACACCGGGGAGCTGTTTTTT. Amino acid sequence: CSVTTGTNTGELFF.

V is TRBV7-3 and J is TRBJ2-2, with 9 bases lining up with TRBD2. The V and J ends lost 5 bases and 2 bases, in that order; junction bases with no gene match: 3. Per germline, CDR1 SGHTA and CDR2 FQGTGA. The CDR3 spans 15 residues. CDR3 sequence reads: CASSPGLANTGELFF. CDR3 sequence (DNA): TGTGCCAGCAGCCCGGGACTAGCTAACACCGGGGAGCTGTTTTTT.

This clone has just a few counts. The chain links TRBV6-1 to TRBJ2-3; D perhaps matches TRBD1 (6 bases). V lost 4 bases and J lost 5, with 7 bases in between. Germline-derived CDR1 and CDR2 are MNHNS and SASEGT. The CDR3 contains 12 residues. The CDR3 spells CASSGQVDTQYF. DNA of the CDR3: TGTGCCAGCAGTGGACAGGTAGATACGCAGTATTTT.

The gene calls are TRBV6-5 and TRBJ1-1; D not certain. Germline V CDR1 and CDR2: MNHEY, SVGAGI. There are 12 residues in the CDR3. V was cut by 5 bases and J by 5 bases, with 9 bases left in between. CDR3 nucleotide sequence: TGTGCCAGCAGTGTGACCGGGACTGAAGCTTTCTTT. It encodes CASSVTGTEAFF.

The chain links TRBV18 to TRBJ2-5; D unclear. Trimming took 3 bases from V and 1 from J, leaving 12 bases between them. The CDR3 contains 15 residues. Looked up from germline, CDR1 is KGHSH and CDR2 is LQKENI. The CDR3 DNA follows: TGTGCCAGCTCACCTTTTTTTGGCAGCCAAGAGACCCAGTACTTC. Translated, it gives CASSPFFGSQETQYF.

A note on this clone: One end of the junction does not line up with germline, which may come from a read error. Other DNA sequences from this sample encode an identical CDR3 as well. This chain connects TRBV6-5 to TRBJ2-7, with 7 bases matching TRBD1. Germline V gene sequence: CDR1 MNHEY, CDR2 SVGAGI. The CDR3 runs 15 residues. The CDR3 region is CASSFRQGDTYEQYF. The CDR3 DNA sequence: TGCGCCAGCAGTTTTCGTCAGGGGGACACCTACGAGCAGTACTTC.

This clone was counted only a few times. The rearrangement links TRBV30 to TRBJ2-3, with TRBD2 matching 15 bases. CDR3 length equals 16 residues. Trimming cost V 3 bases and J 6 bases; bases outside gene matches: 7. The V gene's germline CDR1 is GTSNPN and CDR2 SVGIG (reference sequence). The CDR3, as DNA: TGTGCCTGGAGCGGCGGGACTAGCGGGAGGACTGATACGCAGTATTTT. Protein: CAWSGGTSGRTDTQYF.

The J gene is TRBJ2-2, the V gene TRBV11-1, with D uncertain. V was cut by 7 bases and J by 5 bases, with 14 bases left in between. The CDR3 consists of 14 residues. From germline, CDR1 is SGHAT and CDR2 FQDESV (reference sequence). The DNA of the CDR3 is TGTGCCAGCACCCCCGTCGCGAGGACCGGGGAGCTGTTTTTT. Its protein is CASTPVARTGELFF.

This chain joins TRBV6-5 and TRBJ1-1, with TRBD1 matching 9 bases. From germline, CDR1 is MNHEY and CDR2 SVGAGI. The CDR3 extends over 15 amino acids. Germline trimming cut 6 bases from V and 7 bases from J; bases unmatched to any gene: 12. The CDR3 DNA reads TGTGCCAGCAGACGCCGACAGGGGGAGACTCATGAAGCTTTCTTT. It translates to CASRRRQGETHEAFF.

The J gene is TRBJ2-7, the V gene TRBV4-1; unclear D gene. V was shortened by 4 bases and J by 1 base, with 11 bases between the two germline ends. Germline V gene lookup returns CDR1 MGHRA and CDR2 YSYEKL. The length of the CDR3 is 14 residues. This chain's CDR3 is CASSRGQGSYEQYF. The CDR3 DNA is TGCGCCAGCAGCCGCGGCCAAGGATCCTACGAGCAGTACTTC.

A word on this clone: One end of the junction fails to match germline, which may point to a read error. The chain joins TRBV7-7 to TRBJ1-3; D ambiguous. The CDR3 length is 13 residues. From germline, CDR1 is SSHAT and CDR2 FNYEAQ (reference sequence). The CDR3 DNA reads TGTGCTAGCAGCCCGAGCCCCGGGGACACCATATATTTT. Its protein is CASSPSPGDTIYF.

This chain uses TRBV7-5 with TRBJ2-1; TRBD2 is the table's D call and was not checked against the DNA. TRBV7-5 is reported as a pseudogene. This CDR3 contains 17 residues. DNA for the CDR3: TGTGCCAGAAGCTTAGGTGGGCGGGAGGCGAACTACAATGAGCAGTTCTTC. Encoded protein: CARSLGGREANYNEQFF.

V and J are TRBV19 and TRBJ1-2; D is ambiguous. This CDR3 is built from 15 residues. Between the trimmed V and J ends, which lost 0 bases and 3 bases, there was a span of 11 bases. Germline V gene data show CDR1 as LNHDA and CDR2 as SQIVND (reference sequence). This CDR3 is CASSIDPDTYYGYTF. CDR3 sequence (DNA): TGTGCCAGTAGTATAGACCCAGACACGTACTATGGCTACACCTTC. Complete variable domain (other parts from reference TRBV19 and TRBJ1-2): DGGITQSPKYLFRKEGQNVTLSCEQNLNHDAMYWYRQDPGQGLRLIYYSQIVNDFQKGDIAEGYSVSREKKESFPLTVTSAQKNPTAFYLCASSIDPDTYYGYTFGSGTRLTVV.